This T cell receptor (beta chain) stems from a study of blood T cell repertoires in COVID-19. This clone was seen only a few times. The V and J ends lost 6 bases and 8 bases, in that order; junction bases with no gene match: 7. This CDR3 region has 14 residues. CDR1 and CDR2 from the germline V gene are MGHDK and SYGVNS. Assay used: immunoSEQ multiplex PCR; TCRdb lists only in-frame clones, some missing. The repertoire has 200,000 to 250,000 clones, more than 65% of them found once; the top ten carry 3.6%. The source of this sequence is a woman of 80 years or more with acute or convalescent COVID-19. The sequenced sample was peripheral blood. This chain links TRBV25-1 with TRBJ1-6; TRBD1 matches at 7 bases. In DNA form, the CDR3 reads TGTGCCAGCAGGAGGCGACAGGGCCATTCACCCCTCCACTTT. Translated: CASRRRQGHSPLHF.